The source of this T cell receptor beta chain is a study of CXCR3-negative and CXCR3-positive naive CD8 T cells. Through 5' RACE with UMI labels, the TRB cDNA libraries were prepared. TCRdb reprocessed the 5' RACE reads, with one entry per CDR3 protein and no DNA. The table lists some 130,000 distinct CDR3 sequences. Broader study findings: In both naive subsets diversity was comparably high, whereas memory CD8+ cells showed much lower diversity. Greater hydrophobicity was found in TRB CDR3s of CXCR3-positive naive cells than of CXCR3-negative naive cells.

Germline V gene sequence: CDR1 SGHAT, CDR2 FQNNGV. This CDR3 is 12 amino acids long. CD45RO-CCR7+CD27+CD95- expression identified naive CD8+ T cells. With respect to this clonotype: Its antigen is unknown.

This chain connects TRBV11-2 to TRBJ2-7. Specimen: naive CXCR3- CD8+ T cells from blood. Stated subset: CD45RO-CCR7+CD27+CD95- naive CD8+ T cells lacking CXCR3 (TNR3-). The receptor was derived from a human donor in good health. Some clones in this sample may be carry-over from other donors' samples. The CDR3 loop is CASSLLSDEQYF.